Sequencing of this T cell receptor (beta chain) was carried out in a study of cytotoxic CD8 clonotypes in ibrutinib-treated CLL. Findings and caveats of the study: Higher circulating CD8+ T-cell counts strongly accompanied higher baseline clonality, above age-matched healthy donors.

Libraries were prepared by immunoSEQ multiplex PCR; TCRdb keeps only in-frame clonotypes and omits some of them. There are approximately 200,000 clones in the sample; over 55% occur only once, and 13% lies in the top ten. The CDR3 is 13 amino acids. Looked up from germline, CDR1 is SQVTM and CDR2 is ANQGSEA. V gave up 7 bases and J gave up 7 bases; unmatched junction bases: 10. Concerning this clone: Its target is not known.

The receptor was isolated from a human donor with chronic lymphocytic leukemia. The sequencing used PBMCs, collected after 24 months of ibrutinib treatment. J is TRBJ2-1 and V is TRBV29-1; 7 nucleotides line up with TRBD1. This CDR3 is CSERRPGGNEQFF. The DNA of the CDR3 is TGCAGCGAGCGGAGGCCAGGGGGTAATGAGCAGTTCTTC.